The 24 T cell receptor beta chains given below trace back to one sample, sequenced in a study of CD8 T cells in ankylosing spondylitis (dated by TCRdb to the late 2010s). Libraries were constructed by 5' RACE. The data were produced on an Illumina HiSeq 2500. TCRdb's own reprocessing of the public reads used fastp at Q25 and MiXCR and kept productive beta chains. CDR3 protein sequences are deduplicated, and each keeps its most common genes and DNA. The sample table holds some 250,000 distinct CDR3 sequences, of which less than 10% were seen once. The top ten hold approximately 7% of the sample. Material: blood, either unsorted or a sorted T cell fraction (not recorded which). These receptors were collected from a male donor with ankylosing spondylitis or in good health (not recorded which).

V usage is TRBV19 and J usage is TRBJ2-5, with D perhaps TRBD1 or TRBD2 (5 bases each). Germline values: CDR1 LNHDA, CDR2 SQIVND (reference sequence). This CDR3 has 16 residues. Trimming cost V 2 bases and J 0 bases, with 13 bases left between them. CDR3 residues: CASSITWGRDQETQYF. The CDR3 coding sequence is TGTGCCAGTAGTATAACGTGGGGACGGGACCAAGAGACCCAGTACTTC.

The chain combines TRBV29-1 with TRBJ2-3; D gene ambiguous. Per germline, CDR1 SQVTM and CDR2 ANQGSEA. The CDR3 is 10 amino acids. Trimming removed 3 bases at V and 6 bases at J, with 4 bases between. CDR3: CSVDGDTQYF. In nucleotides, the CDR3 is TGCAGCGTTGACGGCGATACGCAGTATTTT.

This clonotype was detected only a few times. Possible read error: a much larger clone is one base away. The V call is TRBV20-1, the J call TRBJ2-5; TRBD2 aligns across 7 bases. V shed 6 bases and J 1 base; nucleotides not matched to a gene: 17. CDR1 is DFQATT, CDR2 SNEGSKA, per germline (reference sequence). This CDR3 is 17 amino acids long. CDR3 bases: TGCAGTGCCTTTGGCGAAGTACCGGGAGGTCCCCAAGAGACCCAGTACTTC. Translating it yields CSAFGEVPGGPQETQYF.

This clonotype was counted at least ten times. V gene TRBV6-1 combines with J gene TRBJ2-7; perhaps TRBD1 as D (6 bases). V lost 8 bases, J lost 2 bases, and 19 bases lay in between. The length of the CDR3 is 15 residues. Germline CDR1 MNHNS, CDR2 SASEGT. The CDR3 spells CASRIDTGIAYEQYF. In DNA, the CDR3 is TGTGCCAGCCGGATCGATACAGGGATTGCCTACGAGCAGTACTTC.

This clonotype was detected many times. The chain links TRBV20-1 to TRBJ1-2, with TRBD1 as a possible D gene (5 bases). CDR1 is DFQATT, CDR2 SNEGSKA, per germline (reference sequence). The CDR3 is 14 amino acids. Trimming left V 5 bases short and J 4 bases short, with 17 bases between. CDR3 loop: CSAAPGTGTYGYTF. The CDR3 DNA sequence: TGCAGTGCTGCCCCCGGGACGGGTACCTATGGCTACACCTTC.

This clonotype was seen more than once but under ten times. The rearrangement links TRBV4-2 to TRBJ2-7; the match to TRBD2 covers 7 bases. Germline CDR1 LGHNA, CDR2 YNFKEQ. The CDR3 has 16 residues. Trimming removed 8 bases from V and 1 base from J; junction bases left unmatched: 14. The CDR3 spells CASSGGSSGGSYEQYF. In DNA form, the CDR3 reads TGTGCCAGCTCTGGCGGGAGTAGTGGGGGGTCCTACGAGCAGTACTTC.

The chain is built from TRBV4-2 and TRBJ1-6; TRBD1 agrees at 7 bases. Germline V gene data show CDR1 as LGHNA and CDR2 as YNFKEQ. This CDR3 has 16 amino acids. The trim removed 0 bases at V and 9 bases at J, leaving 8 bases unmatched. CDR3 loop: CASSQEEGAGSSPLHF. The CDR3 DNA reads as TGTGCCAGCAGCCAAGAAGAGGGGGCGGGTAGTTCACCCCTCCACTTT.

This clonotype was counted many times. The chain joins TRBV20-1 to TRBJ2-1, with a tentative D call TRBD1 (5 bases). Germline CDR1 DFQATT, CDR2 SNEGSKA (reference sequence). Deletions cut 0 bases from V and 4 bases from J, with 13 bases between. This CDR3 has 15 amino acids. CDR3 sequence: CSARDRNRLYNEQFF. The CDR3 nucleotides read TGCAGTGCTAGAGATCGGAACAGGTTGTACAATGAGCAGTTCTTC.

This clonotype was recorded a few times. V is TRBV14 and J is TRBJ2-2, with 10 bases aligning to TRBD2. The V gene's germline CDR1 is SGHDN and CDR2 FVKESK. The CDR3 contains 16 residues. Losses at the gene ends were 4 bases for V and 5 bases for J; bases not matched to a gene: 7. The CDR3 here is CASSLNSGRITGELFF. CDR3 nucleotides: TGTGCCAGCAGCCTGAATAGCGGGAGGATAACCGGGGAGCTGTTTTTT.

The chain joins TRBV7-3 to TRBJ2-1, with a weak D call TRBD2 (6 bases). The V end was cut by 4 bases, the J end by 1 base, with 14 bases between. The CDR3 has 16 amino acids. Per germline, CDR1 SGHTA and CDR2 FQGTGA. As DNA, the CDR3 is TGTGCCAGCAGCTCGGACTGGAGGGGATCCTACAATGAGCAGTTCTTC. This encodes CASSSDWRGSYNEQFF.

This clonotype was picked up many times. V gene TRBV20-1 combines with J gene TRBJ2-5; no definite D call. Germline CDR1 and CDR2: DFQATT and SNEGSKA (reference sequence). The CDR3 length is 13 residues. V was pared by 0 bases and J by 1 base, with 6 bases between. The CDR3 sequence: CSARETFQETQYF. The DNA of the CDR3 is TGCAGTGCTAGAGAAACCTTCCAAGAGACCCAGTACTTC.

This clonotype came up many times. This chain links TRBV7-9 with TRBJ2-5; the D is unclear. The CDR3 is 14 residues long. V lost 3 bases and J lost 2, with 10 bases in between. Germline V gene data show CDR1 as SEHNR and CDR2 as FQNEAQ (reference sequence). The CDR3 DNA reads as TGTGCCAGCAGCTTGTCTACACCACAAGAGACCCAGTACTTC. Translating gives CASSLSTPQETQYF.

This clonotype came up a few times. The CDR3, as DNA: TGTGCCAGCAGCCCTGGGGGGCGCCCGACCTACAATGAGCAGTTCTTC. It is translated as CASSPGGRPTYNEQFF. The chain carries TRBV7-8 and TRBJ2-1; tentatively, D is TRBD1 or TRBD2 (6 bases each). CDR3 length equals 16 residues. From germline, CDR1 is SGHVS and CDR2 FQNEAQ. The V end lost 5 bases, the J end lost 2 bases, and 16 bases lay between the germline ends.

The chain is built from TRBV7-3 and TRBJ1-2; 7 nucleotides line up with TRBD1. V lost 4 bases, J lost 10 bases, and 6 bases stayed unmatched. Looked up from germline, CDR1 is SGHTA and CDR2 is FQGTGA. This CDR3 region has 12 residues. The CDR3 sequence: CASSSSTGVYTF. CDR3 DNA sequence: TGTGCCAGCAGCTCGAGTACAGGGGTCTACACCTTC.

In regard to this clonotype: Given a much more abundant clone one base away, this may be a read error. The chain links TRBV7-6 to TRBJ2-1, with 12 bases lining up with TRBD2. The CDR3 runs 15 residues. CDR1 SGHVS and CDR2 FNYEAQ come from the germline V gene. The chain's CDR3 is CASSLGTSGINAQFF. In DNA form, the CDR3 reads TGTGCCAGCAGCTTAGGGACTAGCGGGATCAATGCGCAGTTCTTC.

The rearrangement links TRBV5-5 to TRBJ2-5; D is tentatively TRBD1 or TRBD2 (6 bases each). This CDR3 has 15 amino acids. V lost 3 bases and J lost 4, with 16 bases in between. Germline V CDR1 and CDR2: SGHKS, YYEKEE (reference sequence). The CDR3 protein is CASSWKGEVGETQYF. The CDR3 DNA follows: TGTGCCAGCAGCTGGAAGGGGGAGGTTGGAGAGACCCAGTACTTC.

This clonotype was detected many times. V and J are TRBV12-3 or TRBV12-4 and TRBJ1-4, with D possibly TRBD1 on 6 matching bases. This CDR3 comprises 14 residues. V was shortened by 1 base and J by 4 bases, with 7 bases between the two germline ends. CDR3 amino acids: CASSLEQGNEKLFF. The CDR3 DNA follows: TGTGCCAGCAGTTTAGAACAGGGTAATGAAAAACTGTTTTTT.

This clonotype has ten or more counts. The DNA for the CDR3 is TGTGCCAGTAGTGCAACCGGGACTCTCCAAGAGACCCAGTACTTC. Encoded protein: CASSATGTLQETQYF. This chain links TRBV19 with TRBJ2-5, with D tentatively TRBD2 (6 bases). In germline, CDR1 is LNHDA, CDR2 SQIVND (reference sequence). The CDR3 sequence is 15 residues long. The ends were cut back, 5 bases at V and 1 base at J, with 14 bases in the middle.

This clonotype was counted at least ten times. This chain joins TRBV10-3 and TRBJ2-1; 8 positions agree with TRBD2. Germline V gives CDR1 ENHRY, CDR2 SYGVKD. V was clipped by 7 bases and J by 3 bases; unmatched bases: 5. The CDR3 loop spans 14 amino acids. The CDR3 bases are TGTGCCATCATCAGCGGGAGTAGCTACAATGAGCAGTTCTTC. Its translation: CAIISGSSYNEQFF.

There are a few counts of this clonotype. The chain recombines TRBV4-2 with TRBJ2-2; D is unclear. CDR3 length: 16 residues. V was pared by 2 bases and J by 7 bases, with 17 bases between. Germline CDR1 LGHNA, CDR2 YNFKEQ. Here the CDR3 DNA reads TGTGCCAGCAGCCAACGCTCGGGTCCTGGTGGCGGGGAGCTGTTTTTT. The encoded protein is CASSQRSGPGGGELFF.

The CDR3 reads CASSPPGAPLREQFF. The CDR3 DNA reads TGCGCCAGCAGCCCCCCTGGGGCTCCACTACGGGAGCAGTTCTTC. The J gene is TRBJ2-1, the V gene TRBV4-3; possibly TRBD1 for D (5 bases). The length of the CDR3 is 15 residues. Germline V gives CDR1 LGHNA, CDR2 YSLEER. V was pared by 4 bases and J by 10 bases, with 20 bases between.

This clonotype was seen a handful of times. The rearrangement uses TRBV24-1 and TRBJ1-1; D call uncertain. CDR3 length: 12 amino acids. V lost 9 bases, J lost 1 base, and 8 bases lay in between. Germline V gene lookup returns CDR1 KGHDR and CDR2 SFDVKD. The CDR3 DNA is TGTGCCACCTCGGACTGGAACACTGAAGCTTTCTTT. Translated, it gives CATSDWNTEAFF.

The chain joins TRBV7-2 to TRBJ2-5; D possibly corresponds to TRBD2 (7 bases). This CDR3 spans 14 amino acids. V lost 3 bases, J lost 4 bases, and 12 bases lay in between. Germline CDR1 reads SGHTA; CDR2 reads FQGNSA. The CDR3 spells CASSFGGARETQYF. CDR3 bases: TGTGCCAGCAGCTTTGGGGGGGCCAGAGAGACCCAGTACTTC.

This clonotype was observed at least ten times. V usage is TRBV4-3 and J usage is TRBJ1-6; TRBD1 agrees at 9 bases. This CDR3 comprises 16 residues. Trimming removed 4 bases from V and 4 bases from J; junction bases left unmatched: 5. In germline, CDR1 is LGHNA, CDR2 YSLEER. Written as DNA, the CDR3 is TGCGCCAGCAGCCTAGCCGGGACAGGGTATAATTCACCCCTCCACTTT. It codes for CASSLAGTGYNSPLHF.